The source of this T cell receptor beta chain is a study of T-cell reconstitution after alpha-beta-depleted transplantation in children. The CDR3 is 14 residues long. The germline V gene has CDR1 SGHVS and CDR2 FQNEAQ. V gave up 4 bases and J gave up 4 bases; unmatched junction bases: 5. As it was prepared, the TCRbeta library received unique molecular identifiers. TCRdb passed the PCR reads through MiXCR, listing each CDR3 protein once. The repertoire holds roughly 500,000 distinct CDR3 sequences, with over 25% as singletons. The chain carries TRBV7-8 and TRBJ1-2, with TRBD1 matching 8 bases. Specimen: PBMCs from the stem cell graft donor, collected from the stem cell graft. The source of this sequence is a human donor who donated a stem cell graft to a child with aplastic anemia. The CDR3 DNA reads TGTGCCAGCAGCTCTTGGACAGGGTCCTATGGCTACACCTTC. Translation: CASSSWTGSYGYTF. The whole variable domain, remainder taken from reference TRBV7-8 and TRBJ1-2, is GAGVSQSPRYKVAKRGQDVALRCDPISGHVSLFWYQQALGQGPEFLTYFQNEAQLDKSGLPSDRFFAERPEGSVSTLKIQRTQQEDSAVYLCASSSWTGSYGYTFGSGTRLTVV.